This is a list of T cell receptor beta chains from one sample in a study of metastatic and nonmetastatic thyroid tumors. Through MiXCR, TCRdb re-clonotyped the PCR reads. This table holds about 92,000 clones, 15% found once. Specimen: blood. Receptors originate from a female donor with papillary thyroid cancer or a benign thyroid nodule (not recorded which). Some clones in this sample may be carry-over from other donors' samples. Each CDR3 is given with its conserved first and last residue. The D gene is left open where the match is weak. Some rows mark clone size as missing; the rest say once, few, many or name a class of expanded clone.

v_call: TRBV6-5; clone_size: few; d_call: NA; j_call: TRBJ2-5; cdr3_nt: TGTGCCAGCAGTTTGCAGGGCCCAAGAGACCCCCAGTACTTC; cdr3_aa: CASSLQGPRDPQYF
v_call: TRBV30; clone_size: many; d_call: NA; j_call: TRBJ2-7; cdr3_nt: TGTGCCTGGAGTGTGGACTTATCCTCCTACGAGCAGTACTTC; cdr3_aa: CAWSVDLSSYEQYF
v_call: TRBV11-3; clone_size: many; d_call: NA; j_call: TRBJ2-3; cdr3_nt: TGTGCCAGCAGTCGGGGAAATACGCAGTATTTT; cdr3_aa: CASSRGNTQYF
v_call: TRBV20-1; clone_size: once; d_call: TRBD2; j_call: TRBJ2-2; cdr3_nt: TGCAGTGCTCTCGAAGCTAGCGGGAGGTGGACCGGGGAGCTGTTTTTT; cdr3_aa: CSALEASGRWTGELFF
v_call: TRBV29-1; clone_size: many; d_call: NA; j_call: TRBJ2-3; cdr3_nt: TGCAGCGTTGGGCTGCGTTTGGGTCACGGGCAGTATTTT; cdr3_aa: CSVGLRLGHGQYF
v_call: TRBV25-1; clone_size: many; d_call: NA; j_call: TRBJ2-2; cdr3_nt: TGTGCCAGCGGGAGTTCAGGGGTCACCGGGGAGCTGTTTTTT; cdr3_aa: CASGSSGVTGELFF
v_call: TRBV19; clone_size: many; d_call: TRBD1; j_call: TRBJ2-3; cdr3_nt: TGTGCCAGTAGAGACGGGACAGGGGGACATACGCAGTATTTT; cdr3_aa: CASRDGTGGHTQYF
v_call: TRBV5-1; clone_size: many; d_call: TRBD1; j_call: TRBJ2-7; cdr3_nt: TGCGCCAGCAGCTTGCTCGGGACAGGGTTTGCCTACGAGCAGTACTTC; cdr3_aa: CASSLLGTGFAYEQYF
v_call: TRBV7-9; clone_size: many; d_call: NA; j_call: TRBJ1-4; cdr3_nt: TGTGCCAGCAGCCGAACTACTGGGACGGATGAAAAACTGTTTTTT; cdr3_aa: CASSRTTGTDEKLFF
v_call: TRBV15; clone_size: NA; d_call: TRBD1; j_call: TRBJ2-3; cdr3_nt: TGTGCCACCAGCAGAGGTCCGGACAGGACTCACACATATACGCAGTATTTT; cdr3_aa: CATSRGPDRTHTYTQYF
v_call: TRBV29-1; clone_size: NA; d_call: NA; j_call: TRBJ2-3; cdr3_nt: TGCAGCGTTCCCAGTGGGGAAACAGATACGCAGTATTTT; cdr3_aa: CSVPSGETDTQYF
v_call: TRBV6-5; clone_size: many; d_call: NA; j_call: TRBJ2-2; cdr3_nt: TGTGCCAGCAGATTACTAGGCGGAGCCCGCTCCACCGGGGAGCTGTTTTTT; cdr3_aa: CASRLLGGARSTGELFF
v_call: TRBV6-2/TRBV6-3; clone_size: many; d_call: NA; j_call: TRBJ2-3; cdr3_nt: TGTGCCAGCAGTCGAACCAGGACGAGTAGCACAGATACGCAGTATTTT; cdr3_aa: CASSRTRTSSTDTQYF
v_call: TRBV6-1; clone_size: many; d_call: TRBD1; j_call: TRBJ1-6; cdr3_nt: TGTGCCAGCAGTGGACAGGGGGTCAGCTCCTACAATTCACCCCTCCACTTT; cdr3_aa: CASSGQGVSSYNSPLHF
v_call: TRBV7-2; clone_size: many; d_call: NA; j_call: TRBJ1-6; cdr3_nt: TGTGCCAGCAGCTTAAAAATGGGGGGTTCACCCCTCCACTTT; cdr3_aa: CASSLKMGGSPLHF
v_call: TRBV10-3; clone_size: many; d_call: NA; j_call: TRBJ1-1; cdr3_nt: TGTGCCATCGCTGGGTCAGATCGGAACACTGAAGCTTTCTTT; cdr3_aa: CAIAGSDRNTEAFF
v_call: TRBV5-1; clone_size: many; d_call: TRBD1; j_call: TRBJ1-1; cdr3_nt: TGCGCCAGCAGCCGAGACAGGGGGCTAGGTGAAGCTTTCTTT; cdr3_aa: CASSRDRGLGEAFF